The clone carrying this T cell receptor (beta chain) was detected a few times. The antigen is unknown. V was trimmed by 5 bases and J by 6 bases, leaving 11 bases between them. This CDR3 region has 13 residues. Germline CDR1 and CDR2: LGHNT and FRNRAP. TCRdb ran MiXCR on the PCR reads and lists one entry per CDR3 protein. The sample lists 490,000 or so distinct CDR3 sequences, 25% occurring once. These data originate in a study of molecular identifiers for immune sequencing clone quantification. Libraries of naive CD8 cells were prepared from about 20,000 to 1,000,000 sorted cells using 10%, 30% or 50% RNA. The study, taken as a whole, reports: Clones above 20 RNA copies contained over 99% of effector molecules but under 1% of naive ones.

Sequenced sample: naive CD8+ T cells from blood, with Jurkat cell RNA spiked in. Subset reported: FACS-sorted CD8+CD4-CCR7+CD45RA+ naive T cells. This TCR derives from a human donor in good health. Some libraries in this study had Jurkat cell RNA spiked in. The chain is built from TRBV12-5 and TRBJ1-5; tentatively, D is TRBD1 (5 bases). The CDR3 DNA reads TGTGCTAGTGGTCCAGGGATCGCTCAGCCCCAGCATTTT. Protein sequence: CASGPGIAQPQHF.